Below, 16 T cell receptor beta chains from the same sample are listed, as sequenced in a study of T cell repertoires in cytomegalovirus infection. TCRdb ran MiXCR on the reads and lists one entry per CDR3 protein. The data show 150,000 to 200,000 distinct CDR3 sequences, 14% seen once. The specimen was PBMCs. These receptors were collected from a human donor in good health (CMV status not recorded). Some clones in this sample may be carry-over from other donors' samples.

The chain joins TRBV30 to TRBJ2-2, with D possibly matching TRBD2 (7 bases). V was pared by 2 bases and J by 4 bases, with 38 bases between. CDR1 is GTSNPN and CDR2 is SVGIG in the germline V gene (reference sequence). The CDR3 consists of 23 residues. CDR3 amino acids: CAWSPPSRHQGSGKGRGTGELFF. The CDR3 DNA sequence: TGTGCCTGGAGTCCCCCGTCCAGACACCAGGGGAGCGGGAAGGGACGGGGCACCGGGGAGCTGTTTTTT.

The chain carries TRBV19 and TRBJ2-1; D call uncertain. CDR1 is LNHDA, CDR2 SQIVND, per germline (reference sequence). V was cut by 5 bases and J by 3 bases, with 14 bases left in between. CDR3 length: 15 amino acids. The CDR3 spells CASSRSLTRYNEQFF. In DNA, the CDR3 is TGTGCCAGTAGTCGGAGTCTTACTCGCTACAATGAGCAGTTCTTC. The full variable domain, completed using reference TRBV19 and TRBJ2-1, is DGGITQSPKYLFRKEGQNVTLSCEQNLNHDAMYWYRQDPGQGLRLIYYSQIVNDFQKGDIAEGYSVSREKKESFPLTVTSAQKNPTAFYLCASSRSLTRYNEQFFGPGTRLTVL.

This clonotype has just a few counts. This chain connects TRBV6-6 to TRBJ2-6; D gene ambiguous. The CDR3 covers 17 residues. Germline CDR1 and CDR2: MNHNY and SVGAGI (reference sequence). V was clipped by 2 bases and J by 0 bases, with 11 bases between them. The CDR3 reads CASSYAGMSSGANVLTF. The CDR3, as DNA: TGTGCCAGCAGTTACGCAGGAATGAGCTCTGGGGCCAACGTCCTGACTTTC.

CDR3 in amino acids: CASSPRTSGGPRETQYF. The CDR3 region has the DNA TGCGCCAGCAGTCCAAGGACTAGCGGGGGCCCCCGGGAGACCCAGTACTTC. This rearrangement joins TRBV23-1 to TRBJ2-5; 13 bases are shared with TRBD2. TRBV23-1 falls under the ORF class, with uncertain function. The CDR3 extends over 17 amino acids. The trim removed 4 bases at V and 5 bases at J, leaving 10 bases unmatched.

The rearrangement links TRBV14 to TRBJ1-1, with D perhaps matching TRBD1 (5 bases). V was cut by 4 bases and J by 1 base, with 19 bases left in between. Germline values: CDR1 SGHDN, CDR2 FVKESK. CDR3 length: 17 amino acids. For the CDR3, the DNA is TGTGCCAGCAGCCGCCTCCGGCCCGGGACGAGGAACACTGAAGCTTTCTTT. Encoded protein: CASSRLRPGTRNTEAFF.

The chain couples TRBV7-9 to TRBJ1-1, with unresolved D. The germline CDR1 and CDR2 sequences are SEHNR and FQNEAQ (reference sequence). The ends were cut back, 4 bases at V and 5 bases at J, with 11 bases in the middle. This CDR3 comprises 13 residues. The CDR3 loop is CASSSPTGTEAFF. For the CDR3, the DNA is TGTGCCAGCAGCTCCCCGACCGGGACTGAAGCTTTCTTT.

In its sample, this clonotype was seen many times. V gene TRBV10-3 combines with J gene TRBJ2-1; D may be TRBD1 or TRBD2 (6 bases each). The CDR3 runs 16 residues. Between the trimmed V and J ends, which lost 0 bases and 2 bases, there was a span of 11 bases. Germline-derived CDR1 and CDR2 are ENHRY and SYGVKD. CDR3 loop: CAISESRGPTYNEQFF. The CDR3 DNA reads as TGTGCCATCAGTGAGTCTCGGGGGCCCACCTACAATGAGCAGTTCTTC.

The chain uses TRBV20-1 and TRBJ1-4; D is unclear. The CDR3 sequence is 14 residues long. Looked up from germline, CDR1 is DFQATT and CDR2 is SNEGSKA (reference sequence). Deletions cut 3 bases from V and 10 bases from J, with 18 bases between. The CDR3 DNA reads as TGCAGTGCTAGGGTGTCCCAAGATCGGGGAAAACTGTTTTTT. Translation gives CSARVSQDRGKLFF.

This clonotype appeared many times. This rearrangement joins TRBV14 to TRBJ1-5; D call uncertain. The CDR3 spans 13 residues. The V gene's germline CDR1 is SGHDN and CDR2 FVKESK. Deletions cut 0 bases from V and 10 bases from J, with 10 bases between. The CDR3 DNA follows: TGTGCCAGCAGCCAAGAACTACGTGGTCCCCAGCATTTT. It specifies CASSQELRGPQHF.

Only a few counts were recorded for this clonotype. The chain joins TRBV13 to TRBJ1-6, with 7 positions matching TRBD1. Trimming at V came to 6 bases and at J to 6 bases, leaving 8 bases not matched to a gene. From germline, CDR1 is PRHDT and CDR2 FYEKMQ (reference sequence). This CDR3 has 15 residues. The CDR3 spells CASRPGTAINSPLHF. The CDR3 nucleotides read TGTGCCAGCAGACCCGGGACAGCGATTAATTCACCCCTCCACTTT.

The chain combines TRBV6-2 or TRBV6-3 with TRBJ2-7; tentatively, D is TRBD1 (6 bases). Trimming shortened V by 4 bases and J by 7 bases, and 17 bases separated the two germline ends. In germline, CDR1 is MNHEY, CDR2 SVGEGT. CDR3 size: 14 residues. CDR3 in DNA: TGTGCCAGCAGTTGGACAGTTCTCGGAGATGAGCAGTACTTC. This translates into CASSWTVLGDEQYF.

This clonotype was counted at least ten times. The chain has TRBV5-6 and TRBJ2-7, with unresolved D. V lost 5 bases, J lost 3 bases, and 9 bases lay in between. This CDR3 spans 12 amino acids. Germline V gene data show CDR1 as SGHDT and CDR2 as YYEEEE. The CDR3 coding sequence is TGTGCCAGCAGTCGGACGGACTACGAGCAGTACTTC. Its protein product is CASSRTDYEQYF.

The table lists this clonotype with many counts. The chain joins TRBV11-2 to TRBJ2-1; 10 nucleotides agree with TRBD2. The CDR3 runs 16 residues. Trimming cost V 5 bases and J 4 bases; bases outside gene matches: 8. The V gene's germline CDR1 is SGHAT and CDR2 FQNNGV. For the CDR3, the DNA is TGTGCCAGCAGCCAGTCAGGACTAGCGGCTTACAATGAGCAGTTCTTC. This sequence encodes CASSQSGLAAYNEQFF.

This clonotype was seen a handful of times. The CDR3 coding sequence is TGTGCCAGCAGCCCGATTGGGTACGAGCAGTACTTC. Residues: CASSPIGYEQYF. The chain joins TRBV7-4 to TRBJ2-7; D not resolved. Trimming took off 5 bases at V and 4 bases at J, with 9 bases between the two ends. The germline gives CDR1 SGHVT, CDR2 SQSDAQ. This CDR3 has 12 residues.

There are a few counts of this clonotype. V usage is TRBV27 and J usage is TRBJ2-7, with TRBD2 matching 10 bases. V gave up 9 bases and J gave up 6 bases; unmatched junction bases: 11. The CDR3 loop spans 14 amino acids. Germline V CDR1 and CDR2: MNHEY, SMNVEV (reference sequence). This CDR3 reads CASTGAGGPAEQYF. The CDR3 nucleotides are TGTGCCAGTACCGGAGCGGGAGGGCCAGCCGAGCAGTACTTC.

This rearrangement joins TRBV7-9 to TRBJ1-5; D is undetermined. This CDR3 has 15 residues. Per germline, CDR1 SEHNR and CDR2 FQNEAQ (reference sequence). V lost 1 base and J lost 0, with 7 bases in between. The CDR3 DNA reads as TGTGCCAGCAGCTTAGGTACCGATAGCAATCAGCCCCAGCATTTT. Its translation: CASSLGTDSNQPQHF.